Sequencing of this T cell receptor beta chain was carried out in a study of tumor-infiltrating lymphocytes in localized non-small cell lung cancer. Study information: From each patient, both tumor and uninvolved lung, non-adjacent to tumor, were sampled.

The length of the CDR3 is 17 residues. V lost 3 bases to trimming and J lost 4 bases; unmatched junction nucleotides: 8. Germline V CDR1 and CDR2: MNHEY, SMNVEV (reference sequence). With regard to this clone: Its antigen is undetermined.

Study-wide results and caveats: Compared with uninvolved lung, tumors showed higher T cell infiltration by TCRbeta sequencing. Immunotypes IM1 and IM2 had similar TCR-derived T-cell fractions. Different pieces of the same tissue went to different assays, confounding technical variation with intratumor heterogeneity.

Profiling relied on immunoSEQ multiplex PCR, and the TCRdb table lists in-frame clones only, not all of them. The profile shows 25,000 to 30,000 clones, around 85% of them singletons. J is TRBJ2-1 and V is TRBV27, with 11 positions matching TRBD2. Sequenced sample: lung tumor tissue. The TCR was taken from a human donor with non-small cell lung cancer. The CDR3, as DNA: TGTGCCAGCAGTTTCTGGGGAGGGACTAGCGGATACAATGAGCAGTTCTTC. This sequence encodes CASSFWGGTSGYNEQFF.